This T cell receptor (beta chain) was identified during a study of cytomegalovirus exposure and HLA in healthy donors. Study conclusions and caveats: According to a later analysis, TCR clusters from the first cohort tended to co-occur in the 120 or so validation repertoires. Rare sequences made up most TCRs, while some public TCRs were found in many donors.

Some clones are missing from TCRdb's copy, which holds only in-frame ones; the method was immunoSEQ multiplex PCR. The sample lists over 110,000 clones, roughly nine tenths occurring once. For this clone: The antigen is unknown. A read error may account for a junction end that differs from germline.

Per germline, CDR1 LNHDA and CDR2 SQIVND (reference sequence). This CDR3 comprises 16 residues. The sequencing sample was made of PBMCs. The rearrangement links TRBV19 to TRBJ1-5; 11 bases map to TRBD1. The receptor was isolated from a young man in good health and CMV-seronegative. For the CDR3, the DNA is TGTGCCAGTAGCATAGCGGGACAGGGGGTCAATCAGCCCCAGCATTTT. Its translation: CASSIAGQGVNQPQHF.